This T cell receptor (beta chain) was sequenced in a study of T cell responses to AZD1222 COVID-19 vaccine. Sequencing was performed with immunoSEQ multiplex PCR; in TCRdb, only in-frame clones are kept and a portion is missing. This sample has fewer than 180,000 clones, with around nine tenths found just once. The CDR3 sequence is 12 residues long. CDR1 and CDR2 (germline): LNHDA, SQIVND (reference sequence). With 3 bases removed from V and 4 bases from J, the gap between germline ends came to 6 bases. This sequence joins TRBV19 and TRBJ2-5, with D uncertain. The TCR originated in an adult who received the AZD1222 COVID-19 vaccine. This specimen was peripheral blood, taken 28 days after the second AZD1222 dose. CDR3 region: CASSIDTETQYF. CDR3 sequence (DNA): TGTGCCAGTAGTATCGACACAGAGACCCAGTACTTC.